This entry is about one T cell receptor (beta chain). As yet, its antigen is unknown. The CDR3 runs 16 residues. CDR1 SGHTA and CDR2 FQGNSA come from the germline V gene. The V and J ends lost 4 bases and 9 bases, in that order; junction bases with no gene match: 15. This sample was taken from a study of cytomegalovirus exposure and HLA in healthy donors. Study-level findings and limits: Immune exposure was documented only through CMV serostatus. When a later analysis compared HLA-associated TCR beta chains with equally common others, the HLA-associated chains turned out to be more clonally expanded and to have lower generation probabilities.

PCR employed 60 Vbeta and 13 Jbeta primers. Data came from immunoSEQ multiplex PCR; TCRdb stores just in-frame clones and leaves some out. This sample has some 150,000 clones; 75% to 85% occur once, and the top ten carry about 2%. Sequenced sample: PBMCs. This chain links TRBV7-2 with TRBJ2-1, with 7 bases aligning to TRBD2. The origin of this receptor is a woman aged 45-65 years in good health and CMV-seronegative. The CDR3 DNA is TGTGCCAGCAGCTCCAGAGAGCGGGGTCCCCGGAGTGAGCAGTTCTTC. It encodes CASSSRERGPRSEQFF.